Reported below is one TCR beta chain. This clone appeared a single time. Which antigen it targets is not known. It has no much larger one-base neighbor in the sample; base qualities were not kept. The sample belongs to a study of blood T cell repertoires in COVID-19 (dated by TCRdb to 2020 to 2022). For context, the study as a whole: Collaborator samples came from the United States, Italy and Spain and covered acute and convalescent phases of COVID-19. The repertoires were released in a freely available public database intended as a resource for research on the immune response to SARS-CoV-2. Where available, HLA class I and class II types were obtained from metadata supplied by the sample provider rather than from assay-based typing. The material from the prospective study consisted of cDNA or gDNA derived from T cells, B-cell-depleted T cells, or PBMCs. The samples were drawn from the first 160 participants of the ongoing ImmuneRACE study and from 1,254 subjects provided by 6 global collaborators. The dataset comprised deeply sampled blood TCRbeta repertoires from subjects exposed to, actively infected with, or recovered from COVID-19. A de-identified subject ID, COVID-19 status, age in years and sex were almost always included in the sample metadata.

The immunoSEQ Assay, a bias-controlled multiplex PCR, was used to amplify TCRbeta CDR3 regions from genomic DNA. As for how the authors treated the data: Within the assay, amplification of reference gene primers was used to estimate how many nucleated cells each sample contained. Sequence reads were collapsed and filtered to measure the absolute abundance of every unique TCRbeta CDR3 rearrangement. Productive Simpson clonality was computed per sample as the square root of Simpson's diversity index over productive rearrangements. TCRdb retrieved this table from immuneACCESS and kept in-frame rearrangements only. Not all clones are present; in checked studies, unresolved V genes account for under half, and no reason is known for the remainder. V and J calls and clone size are those listed in that table; D and trimming were worked out from the DNA. The sample yields around 20,000 clones; about four fifths were counted once. Around 5.6% of the sample goes to the ten largest clones.

Including cysteine and phenylalanine, the CDR3 has 17 amino acids. Only the CDR3 DNA stays, 51 bases, in frame from base 1. The germline V gene (reference sequence) yields LGHDT for CDR1 and YNNKEL for CDR2. V and J are trimmed by 7 bases and 8 bases, and the gene matches miss 18 bases of the junction. Study-wide conclusions, independent of this receptor: The amount of clinical and demographic metadata varied by source and participant and was provided uncurated.

Collaborating institutions collected whole blood in K2EDTA tubes following their own protocols. For TCRbeta analysis, collaborators shipped samples in one of three forms: frozen whole blood, isolated PBMCs, or DNA extracted from either of those sample types. The sequence derives from a human donor in a cohort sampled during active COVID-19. The sequence joins TRBV3-1 (or the pseudogene TRBV3-2) to TRBJ2-2; 8 bases in between match TRBD2. Source material: peripheral blood. The CDR3 sequence is CASTSRGLGGVVGELFF. Here is the DNA: TGTGCCAGCACCTCCCGGGGACTAGGAGGCGTAGTGGGGGAGCTGTTTTTT.